This T cell receptor (beta chain) was sequenced in a study of CD8 T cells in Susac syndrome. An amount of RNA that ranged from about 0.45 to 1 ug was reverse transcribed with random hexamers. Multiplex immunoSEQ PCR targeted 54 Vbeta and 13 Jbeta TCR beta segments. TCRdb reprocessed the immunoSEQ multiplex PCR reads via MiXCR and lists one record per CDR3 protein. This sample yields roughly 50,000 distinct CDR3 sequences, of which approximately 93% are seen a single time; approximately 0.54% belongs to the top ten. Germline CDR1 and CDR2: MGHRA and YSYEKL. CDR3 length equals 17 residues. V was cut by 4 bases and J by 0 bases, with 15 bases left in between. Sequencing of TCR beta drew on CD8+ and CD4+ T cells from blood. The controls were healthy donors who were matched for age and sex.

The sequencing sample was made of CD8+ T cells from PBMCs. The rearrangement uses TRBV4-1 and TRBJ1-4; D is ambiguous. This TCR was sampled from a human donor in good health. CDR3 nucleotide sequence: TGCGCCAGCAGCCCGCAGGATCTGGAAACAACTAATGAAAAACTGTTTTTT. Protein sequence: CASSPQDLETTNEKLFF.